This T cell receptor beta chain appears in the sequencing data of a study of neurological immune-mediated disorders. A 10-nucleotide random UMI tagged transcripts in template-switch 5'RACE cDNA synthesis. TCRdb called the 5' RACE reads again in MiXCR, with one record for every CDR3 protein. Among fewer than 35,000 distinct CDR3 sequences listed, 4.6% were seen once. Looked up from germline, CDR1 is GTSNPN and CDR2 is SVGIG (reference sequence). The length of the CDR3 is 14 residues. The V end was cut by 0 bases, the J end by 2 bases, with 10 bases between. Specimen: PBMCs. The chain couples TRBV30 to TRBJ1-2; D might be TRBD1 (6 bases). This clonotype originated in a man younger than 30 in good health. CDR3 DNA sequence: TGTGCCTGGAGTGTACCGGACAGAAACTATGGCTACACCTTC. Protein sequence: CAWSVPDRNYGYTF.